The T cell receptor beta chain under discussion was sequenced for a study of control samples from healthy donors and cancer patients. Repertoires were generated with immunoSEQ multiplex PCR, while TCRdb's copy carries only in-frame clones and drops some. The table shows roughly 120,000 clones, with 75% to 90% occurring only once. The receptor was derived from a woman in her fifties or sixties with colorectal cancer. What was sequenced was PBMCs.

DNA of the CDR3: TGTGCCAGCAGCTACAGGGTGGAGACCCAGTACTTC. Amino acid sequence: CASSYRVETQYF. The rearrangement joins TRBV3-1 (or the pseudogene TRBV3-2) to TRBJ2-5; possibly TRBD1 for D (6 bases). The CDR3 length is 12 residues. Between the trimmed V and J ends, which lost 5 bases and 5 bases, there was a span of 9 bases. Germline assignment: CDR1 LGHDT and CDR2 YNNKEL (reference sequence).